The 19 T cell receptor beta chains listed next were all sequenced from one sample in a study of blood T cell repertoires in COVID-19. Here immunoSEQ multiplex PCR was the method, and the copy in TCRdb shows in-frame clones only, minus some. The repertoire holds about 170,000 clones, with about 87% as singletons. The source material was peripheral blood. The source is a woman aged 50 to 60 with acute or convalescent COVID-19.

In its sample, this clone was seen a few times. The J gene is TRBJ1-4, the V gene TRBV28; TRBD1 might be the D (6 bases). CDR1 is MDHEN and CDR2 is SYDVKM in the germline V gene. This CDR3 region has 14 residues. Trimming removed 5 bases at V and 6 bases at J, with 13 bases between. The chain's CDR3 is CASSQQGLDEKLFF. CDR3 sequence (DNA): TGTGCCAGCAGTCAACAGGGTTTAGATGAAAAACTGTTTTTT. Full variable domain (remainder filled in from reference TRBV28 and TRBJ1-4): DVKVTQSSRYLVKRTGEKVFLECVQDMDHENMFWYRQDPGLGLRLIYFSYDVKMKEKGDIPEGYSVSREKKERFSLILESASTNQTSMYLCASSQQGLDEKLFFGSGTQLSVL.

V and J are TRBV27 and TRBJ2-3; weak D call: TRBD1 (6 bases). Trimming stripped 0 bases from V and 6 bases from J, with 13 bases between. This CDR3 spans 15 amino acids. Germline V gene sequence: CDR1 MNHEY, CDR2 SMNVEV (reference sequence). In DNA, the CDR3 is TGTGCCAGCAGTTTATCGAACAACAGGGCCGATACGCAGTATTTT. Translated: CASSLSNNRADTQYF.

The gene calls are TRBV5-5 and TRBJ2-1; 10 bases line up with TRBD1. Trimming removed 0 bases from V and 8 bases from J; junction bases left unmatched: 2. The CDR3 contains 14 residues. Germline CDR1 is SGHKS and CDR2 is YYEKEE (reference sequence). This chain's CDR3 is CASSLAGTGDEQFF. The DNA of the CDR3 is TGTGCCAGCAGCTTGGCCGGGACAGGGGATGAGCAGTTCTTC.

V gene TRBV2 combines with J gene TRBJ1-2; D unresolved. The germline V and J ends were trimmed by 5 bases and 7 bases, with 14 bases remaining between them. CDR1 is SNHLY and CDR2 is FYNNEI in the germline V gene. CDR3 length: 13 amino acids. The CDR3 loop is CASSSDTLFGYTF. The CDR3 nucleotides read TGTGCCAGCAGTTCCGACACCTTATTTGGCTACACCTTC.

The CDR3 loop reads CASRALAGYSDTQYF. CDR3 DNA: TGTGCCAGTAGGGCACTAGCGGGGTATTCAGATACGCAGTATTTT. The gene calls are TRBV19 and TRBJ2-3; 10 nucleotides agree with TRBD2. The CDR3 sequence is 15 residues long. V shed 6 bases and J 4 bases; nucleotides not matched to a gene: 7. Germline assignment: CDR1 LNHDA and CDR2 SQIVND (reference sequence).

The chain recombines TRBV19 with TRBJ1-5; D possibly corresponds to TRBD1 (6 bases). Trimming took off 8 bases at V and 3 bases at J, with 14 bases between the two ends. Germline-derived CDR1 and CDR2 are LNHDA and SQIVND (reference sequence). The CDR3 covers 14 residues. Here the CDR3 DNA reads TGTGCCAGTGGCACAGGGCAGGTCAATCAGCCCCAGCATTTT. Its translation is CASGTGQVNQPQHF.

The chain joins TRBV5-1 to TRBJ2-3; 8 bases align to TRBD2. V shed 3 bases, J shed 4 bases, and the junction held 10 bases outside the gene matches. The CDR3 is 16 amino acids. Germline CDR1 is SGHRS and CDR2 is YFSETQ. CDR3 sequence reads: CASSSTLTSEADTQYF. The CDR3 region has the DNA TGCGCCAGCAGCTCCACTTTGACTAGCGAGGCAGATACGCAGTATTTT.

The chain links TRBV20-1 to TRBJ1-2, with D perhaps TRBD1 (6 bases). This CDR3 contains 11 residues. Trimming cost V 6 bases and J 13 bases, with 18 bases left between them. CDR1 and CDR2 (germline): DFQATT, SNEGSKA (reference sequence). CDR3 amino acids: CSALARQDRTF. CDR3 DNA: TGCAGTGCGTTAGCCCGACAGGATCGCACCTTC.

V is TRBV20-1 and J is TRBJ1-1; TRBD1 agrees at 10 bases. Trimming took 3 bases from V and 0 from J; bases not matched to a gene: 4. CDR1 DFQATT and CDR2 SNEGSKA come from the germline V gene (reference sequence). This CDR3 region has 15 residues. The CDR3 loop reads CSASRQGALNTEAFF. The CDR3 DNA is TGCAGTGCTAGTAGACAGGGGGCTTTGAACACTGAAGCTTTCTTT.

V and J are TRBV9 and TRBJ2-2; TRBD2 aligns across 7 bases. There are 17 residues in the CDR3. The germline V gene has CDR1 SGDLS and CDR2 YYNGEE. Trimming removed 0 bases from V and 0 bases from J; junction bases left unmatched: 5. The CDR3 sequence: CASSVGTGGSNTGELFF. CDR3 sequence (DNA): TGTGCCAGCAGCGTAGGCACGGGAGGATCGAACACCGGGGAGCTGTTTTTT.

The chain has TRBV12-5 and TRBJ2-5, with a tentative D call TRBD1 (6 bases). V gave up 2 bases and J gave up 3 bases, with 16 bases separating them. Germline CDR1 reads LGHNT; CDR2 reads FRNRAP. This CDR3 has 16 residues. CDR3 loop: CASGLPTQGMEETQYF. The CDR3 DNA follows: TGTGCTAGTGGTTTGCCGACACAGGGTATGGAAGAGACCCAGTACTTC.

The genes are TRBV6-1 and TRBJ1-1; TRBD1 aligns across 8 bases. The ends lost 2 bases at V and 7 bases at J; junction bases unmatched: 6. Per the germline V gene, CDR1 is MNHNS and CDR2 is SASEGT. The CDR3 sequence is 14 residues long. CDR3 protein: CASSEFPGGYEAFF. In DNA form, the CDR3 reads TGTGCCAGCAGTGAATTCCCAGGGGGCTATGAAGCTTTCTTT.

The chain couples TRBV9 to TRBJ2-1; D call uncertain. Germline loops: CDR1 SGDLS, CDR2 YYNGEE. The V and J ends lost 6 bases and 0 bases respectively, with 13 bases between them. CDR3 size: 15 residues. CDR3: CASTPGGTSYNEQFF. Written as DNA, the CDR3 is TGTGCCAGCACCCCAGGTGGAACCTCCTACAATGAGCAGTTCTTC.

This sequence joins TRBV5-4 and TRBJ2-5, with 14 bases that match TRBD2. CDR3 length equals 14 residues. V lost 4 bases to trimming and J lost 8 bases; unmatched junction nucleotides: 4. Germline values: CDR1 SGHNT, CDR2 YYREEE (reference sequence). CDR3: CASSPGLAGETQYF. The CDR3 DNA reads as TGTGCCAGCAGCCCGGGACTAGCGGGGGAAACCCAGTACTTC.

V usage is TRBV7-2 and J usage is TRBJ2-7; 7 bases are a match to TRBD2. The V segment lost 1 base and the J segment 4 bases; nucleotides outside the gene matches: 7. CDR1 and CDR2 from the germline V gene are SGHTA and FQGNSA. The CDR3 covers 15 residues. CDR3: CASSLGAGVTYEQYF. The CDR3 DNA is TGTGCCAGCAGCTTAGGGGCGGGAGTAACGTACGAGCAGTACTTC.

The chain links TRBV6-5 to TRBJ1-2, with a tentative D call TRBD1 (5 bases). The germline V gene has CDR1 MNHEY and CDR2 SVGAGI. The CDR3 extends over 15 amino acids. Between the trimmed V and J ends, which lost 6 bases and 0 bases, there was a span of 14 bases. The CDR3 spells CASRVTVFSNYGYTF. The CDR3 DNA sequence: TGTGCCAGCAGAGTGACAGTTTTTTCTAACTATGGCTACACCTTC.

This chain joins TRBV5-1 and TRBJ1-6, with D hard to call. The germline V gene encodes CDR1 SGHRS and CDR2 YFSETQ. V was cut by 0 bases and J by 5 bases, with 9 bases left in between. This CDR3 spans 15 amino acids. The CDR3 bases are TGCGCCAGCAGCTTGGCCGAGGTGGATAATTCACCCCTCCACTTT. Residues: CASSLAEVDNSPLHF. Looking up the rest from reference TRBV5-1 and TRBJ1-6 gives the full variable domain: KAGVTQTPRYLIKTRGQQVTLSCSPISGHRSVSWYQQTPGQGLQFLFEYFSETQRNKGNFPGRFSGRQFSNSRSEMNVSTLELGDSALYLCASSLAEVDNSPLHFGNGTRLTVT.

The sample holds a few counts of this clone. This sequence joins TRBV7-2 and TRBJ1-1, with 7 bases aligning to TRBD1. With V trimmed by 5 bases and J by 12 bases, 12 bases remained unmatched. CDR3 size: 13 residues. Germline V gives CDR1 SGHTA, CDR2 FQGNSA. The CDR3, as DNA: TGTGCCAGCAGCCAACCGGGACAGCAGGTTCCTTTCTTT. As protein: CASSQPGQQVPFF.

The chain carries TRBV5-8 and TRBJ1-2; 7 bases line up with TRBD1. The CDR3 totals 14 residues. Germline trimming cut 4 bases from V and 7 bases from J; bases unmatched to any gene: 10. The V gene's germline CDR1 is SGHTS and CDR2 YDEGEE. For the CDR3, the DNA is TGTGCCAGCAGCCGAGTTGACAGGGCGGGTGGCTACACCTTC. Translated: CASSRVDRAGGYTF.